The 10 T cell receptor beta chains given below trace back to one sample, sequenced in a study of patients and donors after allogeneic stem cell transplantation. One entry per CDR3 protein results from TCRdb running MiXCR on the RT-PCR reads. The table lists about a million distinct CDR3 sequences, more than 15% of them singletons. Sequences were obtained from blood, either unsorted or a sorted T cell fraction (not recorded which). All receptors come from a human donor who was either an allogeneic HSCT recipient or a stem cell or donor lymphocyte infusion donor (not recorded which). It is not recorded whose cells these are; they may come from a transplant donor.

The rearrangement links TRBV7-3 to TRBJ1-1; D may be TRBD1 (5 bases). CDR1 and CDR2 (germline): SGHTA, FQGTGA. Trimming removed 4 bases from V and 1 base from J, with 7 bases in between. The CDR3 sequence is 13 residues long. The CDR3 nucleotides are TGTGCCAGCAGCTGGGACTGGAACACTGAAGCTTTCTTT. It specifies CASSWDWNTEAFF.

This clonotype was seen a handful of times. V usage is TRBV3-1 and J usage is TRBJ2-3; 13 bases fit TRBD2. Looked up from germline, CDR1 is LGHDT and CDR2 is YNNKEL (reference sequence). With 6 bases clipped from V and 0 bases from J, the junction kept 9 bases outside the gene matches. The CDR3 is 18 amino acids. In DNA, the CDR3 is TGTGCCAGCAGGGGCCCCGGACTAGCGGGGGCCAGCACAGATACGCAGTATTTT. This translates into CASRGPGLAGASTDTQYF.

There are a few counts of this clonotype. V and J are TRBV7-6 and TRBJ2-6, with D tentatively TRBD2 (5 bases). Germline V gives CDR1 SGHVS, CDR2 FNYEAQ. This CDR3 comprises 16 residues. Trimming shortened V by 5 bases and J by 0 bases, and 11 bases separated the two germline ends. The CDR3 DNA is TGTGCCAGCAGCGGGAGAGGGCTCTCTGGGGCCAACGTCCTGACTTTC. Residues: CASSGRGLSGANVLTF.

This chain links TRBV7-9 with TRBJ1-1; D is undetermined. Looked up from germline, CDR1 is SEHNR and CDR2 is FQNEAQ (reference sequence). Trimming removed 4 bases from V and 8 bases from J, with 5 bases in between. CDR3 length equals 10 residues. The CDR3 protein is CASSSREAFF. CDR3 bases: TGTGCCAGCAGCTCTAGAGAAGCTTTCTTT.

This clonotype was picked up many times. The chain is built from TRBV27 and TRBJ2-1; 9 nucleotides agree with TRBD2. The CDR3 runs 15 residues. V lost 7 bases, J lost 5 bases, and 9 bases stayed unmatched. Per the germline V gene, CDR1 is MNHEY and CDR2 is SMNVEV (reference sequence). CDR3 nucleotides: TGTGCCAGCACCTCCGCCCAGCGGGGGGACAATGAGCAGTTCTTC. Amino acids: CASTSAQRGDNEQFF.

This clonotype was observed a handful of times. The chain links TRBV5-1 to TRBJ2-5; D gene unclear. Trimming cost V 0 bases and J 4 bases, with 10 bases left between them. CDR1 is SGHRS and CDR2 is YFSETQ in the germline V gene. The CDR3 runs 14 residues. CDR3 residues: CASSLAGSGETQYF. CDR3 coding DNA: TGCGCCAGCAGCTTGGCCGGATCAGGAGAGACCCAGTACTTC.

This clonotype was seen only a few times. V is TRBV28 and J is TRBJ2-1; TRBD1 agrees at 8 bases. This CDR3 spans 17 amino acids. V lost 5 bases and J lost 5; bases outside the gene matches: 14. Germline assignment: CDR1 MDHEN and CDR2 SYDVKM. This CDR3 is CASSPTLVRGLNNEQFF. The DNA for the CDR3 is TGTGCCAGCAGTCCTACCCTTGTCAGGGGGCTAAACAATGAGCAGTTCTTC.

This clonotype was seen once. J is TRBJ2-3 and V is TRBV24-1; the match to TRBD2 covers 9 bases. V lost 9 bases to trimming and J lost 0 bases; unmatched junction nucleotides: 9. The germline V gene encodes CDR1 KGHDR and CDR2 SFDVKD. The CDR3 extends over 16 amino acids. The CDR3 nucleotides are TGTGCCACCGGTGCCCTTAGCGGGAGAAGCACAGATACGCAGTATTTT. It specifies CATGALSGRSTDTQYF.

This clonotype was seen a few times. The rearrangement joins TRBV20-1 to TRBJ2-5; 8 bases map to TRBD1. In germline, CDR1 is DFQATT, CDR2 SNEGSKA (reference sequence). CDR3 length: 15 amino acids. V gave up 2 bases and J gave up 5 bases; unmatched junction bases: 10. In nucleotides, the CDR3 is TGCAGTGCTAGACGGACAGGGTGGCCCGAGGAGACCCAGTACTTC. Its protein is CSARRTGWPEETQYF.

In this sample, this clonotype turned up a few times. The rearrangement links TRBV9 to TRBJ2-3; 9 bases match TRBD1. V trimming: 3 bases; J trimming: 4 bases; junction bases outside the gene matches: 6. The germline CDR1 and CDR2 sequences are SGDLS and YYNGEE. The CDR3 has 15 residues. For the CDR3, the DNA is TGTGCCAGCAGCGCACCGGGACAGGGTCCAGATACGCAGTATTTT. The encoded protein is CASSAPGQGPDTQYF.